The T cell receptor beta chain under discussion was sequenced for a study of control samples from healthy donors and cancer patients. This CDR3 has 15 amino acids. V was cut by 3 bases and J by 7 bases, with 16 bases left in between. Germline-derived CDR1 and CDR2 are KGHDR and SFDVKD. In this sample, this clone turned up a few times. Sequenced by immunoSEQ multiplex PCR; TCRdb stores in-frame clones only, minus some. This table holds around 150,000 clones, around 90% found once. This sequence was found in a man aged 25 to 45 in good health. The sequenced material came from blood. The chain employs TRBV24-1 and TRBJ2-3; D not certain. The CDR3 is CATSDVATNDYTQYF. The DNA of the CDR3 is TGTGCCACCAGTGATGTTGCTACCAACGATTATACGCAGTATTTT.